This T cell receptor beta chain was sequenced during a study of chemoradiotherapy in HPV16-positive cancers. CDR3 size: 15 residues. V lost 2 bases, J lost 5 bases, and 7 bases stayed unmatched. Germline CDR1 and CDR2: SNHLY and FYNNEI. Some clones are missing from TCRdb's copy, which holds only in-frame ones; the method was immunoSEQ multiplex PCR. The sample contains tens of thousands of clones, around 80% of which appear only once. This clone came up once. The receptor was isolated from a human donor with HPV-associated anogenital cancer. The sequenced sample was blood, obtained from a patient who underwent chemoradiotherapy. The chain couples TRBV2 to TRBJ1-1; TRBD1 agrees at 8 bases. CDR3 sequence reads: CASSELGRGQTEAFF. The CDR3 region has the DNA TGTGCCAGCAGTGAACTGGGCAGGGGGCAGACTGAAGCTTTCTTT.